The T cell receptor (beta chain) described here comes from a study of early T cells in non-severe SARS-CoV-2 infection. This CDR3 spans 14 amino acids. V lost 8 bases, J lost 6 bases, and 9 bases stayed unmatched. CDR1 is MNHEY, CDR2 SMNVEV, per germline (reference sequence). A single record per CDR3 protein comes from TCRdb applying MiXCR to the 5' RACE reads. This table has 30,000 to 40,000 distinct CDR3 sequences, around 7% appearing once. The sequence derives from an adult who was a healthcare worker with PCR-confirmed SARS-CoV-2 infection or an uninfected control (not recorded which). Sequenced material: whole blood, taken at baseline. The gene calls are TRBV27 and TRBJ2-3; 9 bases match TRBD1. CDR3 region: CASGIQGALDTQYF. CDR3 nucleotide sequence: TGTGCCAGCGGAATACAGGGGGCATTGGATACGCAGTATTTT.